This TCR beta chain was recovered during a study of blood T cell repertoires in COVID-19. Germline V gene sequence: CDR1 PRHDT, CDR2 FYEKMQ (reference sequence). The CDR3 spans 15 residues. Trimming took 3 bases from V and 6 from J, leaving 12 bases between them. Measured with immunoSEQ multiplex PCR; TCRdb has only the in-frame clones, and not every one. The sample records more than 150,000 clones, nearly 90% being singletons. Sequenced material: peripheral blood. The source is a man between 50 and 59 years old with acute or convalescent COVID-19. The chain recombines TRBV13 with TRBJ1-6; no definite D call. CDR3 residues: CASSFGRSGNSPLHF. CDR3 coding DNA: TGTGCCAGCAGCTTCGGGAGGTCGGGTAATTCACCCCTCCACTTT.